These 11 T cell receptor beta chains originate from one sample sequenced in a study of OX40 agonist ivuxolimab in advanced cancers. The table came from immunoSEQ multiplex PCR; TCRdb's copy has only in-frame clones and leaves some out. The sample lists more than 70,000 clones, 92% occurring once. The material was CD4+ or CD8+ T cells sorted from blood, obtained in a trial of the OX40 agonist ivuxolimab. The receptors were gathered from an adult with an advanced solid tumor such as melanoma, head and neck, liver or kidney cancer.

This chain's CDR3 is CASSLALGRGTEAFF. Here the CDR3 DNA reads TGTGCCAGCAGCTTAGCGCTGGGCAGGGGCACTGAAGCTTTCTTT. The chain carries TRBV7-2 and TRBJ1-1, with D possibly TRBD1 on 6 matching bases. Looked up from germline, CDR1 is SGHTA and CDR2 is FQGNSA. The CDR3 covers 15 residues. V was clipped by 0 bases and J by 4 bases, with 12 bases between them.

The chain recombines TRBV29-1 with TRBJ2-5; D is possibly TRBD2 (6 bases). This CDR3 is built from 12 residues. The germline gives CDR1 SQVTM, CDR2 ANQGSEA. Trimming cost V 8 bases and J 9 bases, with 19 bases left between them. CDR3 sequence (DNA): TGCAGCTCAGCCCGAGGGACGGGAGCCCAGTACTTC. Its translation: CSSARGTGAQYF.

V gene TRBV18 combines with J gene TRBJ1-1, with a weak D call TRBD1 (6 bases). The CDR3 has 15 amino acids. Between the trimmed V and J ends, which lost 3 bases and 4 bases, there was a span of 15 bases. CDR1 and CDR2 from the germline V gene are KGHSH and LQKENI. CDR3 in amino acids: CASSPWVGASTEAFF. DNA for the CDR3: TGTGCCAGCTCACCGTGGGTGGGGGCGTCCACTGAAGCTTTCTTT. Together with reference TRBV18 and TRBJ1-1, the CDR3 gives the full variable domain: NAGVMQNPRHLVRRRGQEARLRCSPMKGHSHVYWYRQLPEEGLKFMVYLQKENIIDESGMPKERFSAEFPKEGPSILRIQQVVRGDSAAYFCASSPWVGASTEAFFGQGTRLTVV.

This clone was detected only once. The chain uses TRBV7-9 and TRBJ1-1; 8 bases fit TRBD1. This CDR3 has 16 residues. Germline V CDR1 and CDR2: SEHNR, FQNEAQ (reference sequence). After removal of 5 bases from V and 2 bases from J, the junction contained 10 bases not matched to a gene. DNA of the CDR3: TGTGCCAGCAGCATCCGACAGGGGTTGTCCAACACTGAAGCTTTCTTT. Its translation is CASSIRQGLSNTEAFF.

The chain links TRBV18 to TRBJ2-5, with D tentatively TRBD1 (5 bases). The CDR3 is made up of 15 amino acids. With 2 bases removed from V and 2 bases from J, the gap between germline ends came to 12 bases. Germline CDR1 and CDR2: KGHSH and LQKENI. The DNA of the CDR3 is TGTGCCAGCTCACCAATCTCGGCAGGGCAAGAGACCCAGTACTTC. Protein sequence: CASSPISAGQETQYF.

The CDR3 region has the DNA TGCAGCGCATCCGAGGGTACGAACACTGAAGCTTTCTTT. Translated, it gives CSASEGTNTEAFF. The V gene is TRBV29-1, the J gene TRBJ1-1, with D uncertain. Trimming left V 7 bases short and J 1 base short, with 13 bases between. Looked up from germline, CDR1 is SQVTM and CDR2 is ANQGSEA. The CDR3 runs to 13 residues.

CDR3 nucleotide sequence: TGTGCCAGCAGCGGGACAGGGAATCAGCCCCAGCATTTT. Residues: CASSGTGNQPQHF. This chain links TRBV25-1 with TRBJ1-5, with 9 positions matching TRBD1. Germline V gives CDR1 MGHDK, CDR2 SYGVNS. CDR3 length: 13 residues. J was trimmed by 4 bases and V by 6 bases; bases with no gene match: 1.

This clone has just one count. The chain has TRBV6-1 and TRBJ2-7; D might be TRBD2 (5 bases). V was pared by 8 bases and J by 1 base, with 18 bases between. Germline V gene sequence: CDR1 MNHNS, CDR2 SASEGT. The CDR3 runs 15 residues. The CDR3 sequence is CASLSRQQRSYEQYF. DNA of the CDR3: TGTGCCAGCCTCTCCCGCCAACAGCGGTCCTACGAGCAGTACTTC.

This clone was seen only once. The junction departs from the called germline gene at one end, perhaps through a read error. The V and J genes are TRBV2 and TRBJ2-7; D may match TRBD1 or TRBD2 (5 bases each). Germline CDR1 is SNHLY and CDR2 is FYNNEI. The CDR3 extends over 13 amino acids. The chain's CDR3 is CASSRGTGLRRNF. The CDR3 DNA follows: TGTGCCAGCAGCCGAGGGACGGGGCTACGAAGGAACTTC.

CDR3 coding DNA: TGTGCCAGCAGATCCTACAGGGGGCGCTTCTACGAGCAGTACTTC. This sequence encodes CASRSYRGRFYEQYF. The chain uses TRBV7-8 and TRBJ2-7; the match to TRBD1 covers 9 bases. The CDR3 runs 15 residues. The V segment lost 6 bases and the J segment 3 bases; nucleotides outside the gene matches: 9. Germline V gene sequence: CDR1 SGHVS, CDR2 FQNEAQ.

In its sample, this clone was seen once. The gene calls are TRBV28 and TRBJ2-7, with 8 bases fitting TRBD1. The trim removed 6 bases at V and 2 bases at J, leaving 6 bases unmatched. The CDR3 has 14 residues. The germline CDR1 and CDR2 sequences are MDHEN and SYDVKM. The CDR3 here is CASSQGQDPYEQYF. CDR3 bases: TGTGCCAGCAGCCAGGGACAGGACCCCTACGAGCAGTACTTC.